The 11 T cell receptor beta chains below come from one sample, sequenced in a study of molecular identifiers for immune sequencing clone quantification. TCRdb itself ran the PCR reads through MiXCR, one entry per CDR3 protein. The data contain some 10,000 distinct CDR3 sequences, about a fifth of them singletons. The sequencing input was naive CD8+ T cells from blood, with Jurkat cell RNA spiked in. Subset here: FACS-sorted CD8+CD4-CCR7+CD45RA+ naive T cells. Receptor source: a human donor in good health. Some libraries in this study had Jurkat cell RNA spiked in.

This clonotype occurred many times. The V gene is TRBV30, the J gene TRBJ2-1; TRBD2 is a possible D gene (6 bases). Trimming took 2 bases from V and 6 from J, leaving 11 bases between them. In germline, CDR1 is GTSNPN, CDR2 SVGIG (reference sequence). This CDR3 is built from 13 residues. The CDR3 DNA follows: TGTGCCTGGAGTAGGAGTAGCGGCAATGAGCAGTTCTTC. Translating it yields CAWSRSSGNEQFF.

A note on this clonotype: Mismatch with germline at one junction end may stem from a read error. This chain links TRBV29-1 with TRBJ2-5; the D gene could be TRBD1 or TRBD2 (5 bases each). Germline V gene sequence: CDR1 SQVTM, CDR2 ANQGSEA. The CDR3 is made up of 14 amino acids. The CDR3 loop is CSVEDSWAWEPQYF. As DNA, the CDR3 is TGCAGCGTGGAAGACAGTTGGGCATGGGAGCCCCAGTACTTC.

Sample share makes this clonotype medium-sized. This rearrangement joins TRBV29-1 to TRBJ2-7; D tentatively fits TRBD1 or TRBD2 (6 bases each). The ends were cut back, 6 bases at V and 0 bases at J, with 9 bases in the middle. The CDR3 loop spans 12 amino acids. Looked up from germline, CDR1 is SQVTM and CDR2 is ANQGSEA. The CDR3 DNA follows: TGCAGCGTCGGGGGCACCTCCTACGAGCAGTACTTC. It encodes CSVGGTSYEQYF.

By frequency in the sample, this clonotype is medium-sized. The chain employs TRBV5-1 and TRBJ2-7, with D perhaps assigned TRBD1 or TRBD2 (5 bases each). V dropped 4 bases and J dropped 5 bases, with 16 bases sitting between them. The germline V gene encodes CDR1 SGHRS and CDR2 YFSETQ. The CDR3 spans 14 residues. DNA of the CDR3: TGCGCCAGCAGCCCAGGGACGGGGTTCAACGAGCAGTACTTC. The encoded protein is CASSPGTGFNEQYF.

Worth noting for this clonotype: The junction and the germline gene differ at one end; a read error may be behind it. The gene calls are TRBV7-2 and TRBJ2-3, with 10 bases that match TRBD2. The CDR3 covers 15 residues. CDR1 is SGHTA, CDR2 FQGNSA, per germline. This chain's CDR3 is CASSSPAGGSDTQYF. The CDR3 region has the DNA TGCGCCAGCAGCTCACCAGCGGGGGGGTCAGATACGCAGTATTTT.

Note on this clonotype: With a much larger clone just one base away, this may be a read error. The J gene is TRBJ2-1, the V gene TRBV5-1; 8 nucleotides agree with TRBD2. The V gene's germline CDR1 is SGHRS and CDR2 YFSETQ. The CDR3 is made up of 15 amino acids. V was clipped by 6 bases and J by 2 bases; unmatched bases: 7. The CDR3 sequence is CASIFQAGAYNEQFF. The CDR3 DNA is TGCGCCAGCATCTTCCAAGCGGGAGCCTACAATGAGCAGTTCTTC.

As to this clonotype: With a much larger clone just one base away, this may be a read error. This sequence joins TRBV12-3 or TRBV12-4 and TRBJ2-3, with 7 bases lining up with TRBD1. The CDR3 runs to 14 residues. The chain's CDR3 is CASSLGTATDTPYF. The CDR3 region has the DNA TGTGCCAGCAGTTTGGGGACAGCCACAGATACGCCGTATTTT.

This clonotype has at least ten counts. V is TRBV6-2 or TRBV6-3 and J is TRBJ2-5; maybe TRBD2 (6 bases). CDR1 and CDR2 from the germline V gene are MNHEY and SVGEGT. The CDR3 spans 13 residues. Trimming took 7 bases from V and 4 from J, leaving 13 bases between them. CDR3 in DNA: TGTGCCAGCACCCGGGACTCCAGAGAGACCCAGTACTTC. This gives the protein CASTRDSRETQYF.

Relative to its sample, this clonotype is medium-sized (0.01 to 0.1%). The chain joins TRBV19 to TRBJ2-2, with D tentatively TRBD2 (7 bases). CDR1 and CDR2 from the germline V gene are LNHDA and SQIVND (reference sequence). This CDR3 has 15 residues. V gave up 11 bases and J gave up 5 bases, with 21 bases separating them. The CDR3 DNA follows: TGTGCCTCACACTGGGGGGGGCGCGGGACCGGGGAGCTGTTTTTT. The encoded protein is CASHWGGRGTGELFF.

Details on this clonotype: This may arise from a read error, as a much more abundant clone is one base away. The chain employs TRBV4-3 and TRBJ1-1, with 7 nucleotides matching TRBD1. Germline values: CDR1 LGHNA, CDR2 YSLEER. The CDR3 consists of 15 residues. CDR3 in amino acids: CTSSQDRTGGFAAFF. The DNA of the CDR3 is TGCACCAGCAGCCAGGACCGGACAGGAGGTTTCGCAGCTTTCTTT.

There are many counts of this clonotype. The chain employs TRBV4-3 and TRBJ2-7; D gene ambiguous. V lost 0 bases and J lost 2, with 5 bases in between. This CDR3 contains 13 residues. The germline gives CDR1 LGHNA, CDR2 YSLEER. CDR3 sequence (DNA): TGCGCCAGCAGCCAAGAACTGGCCTACGAGCAGTACTTC. Translation: CASSQELAYEQYF.